This T cell receptor beta chain derives from a study of technical replicates of blood from a few donors. From germline, CDR1 is SGHRS and CDR2 YFSETQ. The CDR3 extends over 15 amino acids. After removal of 3 bases from V and 5 bases from J, the junction contained 9 bases not matched to a gene. Only in-frame clones appear in the TCRdb table, and some are missing; sequencing was by immunoSEQ multiplex PCR. The sample yields fewer than 90,000 clones, around 97% seen once. The sample comprised T cells isolated from PBMCs. This receptor was obtained from a human donor in good health. This chain uses TRBV5-1 with TRBJ1-1, with TRBD1 identical over 8 bases. CDR3 sequence reads: CASSWEQGGRTEAFF. CDR3 bases: TGCGCCAGCAGCTGGGAACAGGGGGGGAGAACTGAAGCTTTCTTT. Full variable domain (missing parts from reference TRBV5-1 and TRBJ1-1): KAGVTQTPRYLIKTRGQQVTLSCSPISGHRSVSWYQQTPGQGLQFLFEYFSETQRNKGNFPGRFSGRQFSNSRSEMNVSTLELGDSALYLCASSWEQGGRTEAFFGQGTRLTVV.